Listed below are T cell receptor beta chains from one sample, sequenced in a study of T-cell memory formation after mild COVID-19. TCRdb fed the 5' RACE reads into MiXCR, producing one record per CDR3 protein. The table includes 550,000 to 600,000 distinct CDR3 sequences, 15% to 20% detected once. Input material: PBMCs or a T cell subset sorted from them (not recorded which). Receptors originate from an adult woman who had mild COVID-19 (a few samples of this study predate the infection). Cell type and time point are not known. CDR3s include the opening cysteine and the closing phenylalanine or tryptophan. The D gene is left open where the match is weak. Size is omitted from some rows. Given values are once, few, many or a class for expanded clones.

v_call: TRBV30
clone_size: NA
d_call: NA
cdr3_length: 14
j_call: TRBJ1-1
cdr3_aa: CAWSGFPRNTEAFF
cdr3_nt: TGTGCCTGGAGTGGTTTCCCGCGGAACACTGAAGCTTTCTTT

v_call: TRBV7-6
clone_size: NA
d_call: NA
cdr3_length: 14
j_call: TRBJ2-7
cdr3_aa: CASSLSGNDYEQYF
cdr3_nt: TGTGCCAGCAGCTTAAGTGGGAACGACTACGAGCAGTACTTC

v_call: TRBV6-5
clone_size: few
d_call: TRBD1
cdr3_length: 12
j_call: TRBJ1-1
cdr3_aa: CATGTVNTEAFF
cdr3_nt: TGTGCCACCGGGACAGTGAACACTGAAGCTTTCTTT

v_call: TRBV19
clone_size: NA
d_call: TRBD1
cdr3_length: 18
j_call: TRBJ1-1
cdr3_aa: CASSPLGRGQGGNTEAFF
cdr3_nt: TGTGCCAGTAGTCCCCTAGGCCGGGGACAGGGCGGAAACACTGAAGCTTTCTTT

v_call: TRBV12-3/TRBV12-4
clone_size: few
d_call: NA
cdr3_length: 15
j_call: TRBJ1-5
cdr3_aa: CASSSDGASNQPQHF
cdr3_nt: TGTGCCAGCAGTTCGGACGGCGCCTCAAATCAGCCCCAGCATTTT

v_call: TRBV7-9
clone_size: few
d_call: NA
cdr3_length: 12
j_call: TRBJ2-7
cdr3_aa: CRRPRNKSEQYF
cdr3_nt: TGTCGAAGACCCCGAAACAAATCCGAGCAGTACTTC

v_call: TRBV2
clone_size: NA
d_call: TRBD1
cdr3_length: 13
j_call: TRBJ1-1
cdr3_aa: CASGDRVNTEAFF
cdr3_nt: TGTGCCAGCGGGGACAGGGTTAACACTGAAGCTTTCTTT

v_call: TRBV7-9
clone_size: few
d_call: NA
cdr3_length: 12
j_call: TRBJ2-7
cdr3_aa: CASSALDSEQYF
cdr3_nt: TGTGCCAGCAGCGCGCTTGATTCCGAGCAGTACTTC

v_call: TRBV7-6
clone_size: NA
d_call: TRBD1
cdr3_length: 15
j_call: TRBJ2-5
cdr3_aa: CASSVPKGARETQYF
cdr3_nt: TGTGCCAGCAGCGTTCCTAAGGGGGCGCGGGAGACCCAGTACTTC

v_call: TRBV19
clone_size: NA
d_call: NA
cdr3_length: 14
j_call: TRBJ1-5
cdr3_aa: CASSIGSGNQPQHF
cdr3_nt: TGTGCCAGTAGTATAGGTTCTGGAAATCAGCCCCAGCATTTT

v_call: TRBV7-8
clone_size: NA
d_call: TRBD1
cdr3_length: 16
j_call: TRBJ2-7
cdr3_aa: CASSPGAGTGPYEQYF
cdr3_nt: TGTGCCAGCAGCCCGGGAGCCGGGACAGGACCCTACGAGCAGTACTTC

v_call: TRBV7-9
clone_size: NA
d_call: NA
cdr3_length: 14
j_call: TRBJ1-4
cdr3_aa: CASSHRANNEKLFF
cdr3_nt: TGTGCCAGCAGCCATCGGGCCAATAATGAAAAACTGTTTTTT

v_call: TRBV19
clone_size: few
d_call: TRBD1
cdr3_length: 17
j_call: TRBJ2-1
cdr3_aa: CASSTRDRGPLYNEQFF
cdr3_nt: TGTGCCAGTAGTACCCGGGACAGGGGACCCCTCTACAATGAGCAGTTCTTC

v_call: TRBV7-9
clone_size: once
d_call: NA
cdr3_length: 12
j_call: TRBJ2-1
cdr3_aa: CASSRDSHEQFF
cdr3_nt: TGTGCCAGCAGCCGGGACTCTCATGAGCAGTTCTTC

v_call: TRBV24-1
clone_size: few
d_call: TRBD1
cdr3_length: 13
j_call: TRBJ2-1
cdr3_aa: CATSVGEDRGQFF
cdr3_nt: TGTGCCACCAGTGTAGGTGAGGACAGGGGTCAGTTCTTC

v_call: TRBV7-9
clone_size: few
d_call: NA
cdr3_length: 13
j_call: TRBJ1-6
cdr3_aa: CASSFDTGTLLHF
cdr3_nt: TGTGCCAGCAGCTTCGACACCGGGACCCTTCTCCACTTT

v_call: TRBV9
clone_size: NA
d_call: NA
cdr3_length: 15
j_call: TRBJ2-3
cdr3_aa: CASSVEGIGTDTQYF
cdr3_nt: TGTGCCAGCAGCGTAGAGGGCATCGGCACAGATACGCAGTATTTT

v_call: TRBV7-2
clone_size: NA
d_call: TRBD1
cdr3_length: 15
j_call: TRBJ1-2
cdr3_aa: CASSVPQGAKYGYTF
cdr3_nt: TGTGCCAGCAGCGTGCCACAGGGGGCAAAGTATGGCTACACCTTC

v_call: TRBV7-8
clone_size: NA
d_call: NA
cdr3_length: 14
j_call: TRBJ2-1
cdr3_aa: CASSLELSYNEQFF
cdr3_nt: TGTGCCAGCAGCTTAGAATTGTCCTACAATGAGCAGTTCTTC

v_call: TRBV11-2
clone_size: few
d_call: NA
cdr3_length: 16
j_call: TRBJ2-2
cdr3_aa: CASSPQPNANTGELFF
cdr3_nt: TGTGCCAGCAGCCCGCAGCCGAACGCGAACACCGGGGAGCTGTTTTTT

v_call: TRBV20-1
clone_size: few
d_call: NA
cdr3_length: 15
j_call: TRBJ2-5
cdr3_aa: CSAQDYHGSFGTQYF
cdr3_nt: TGCAGTGCCCAGGATTATCATGGCTCTTTCGGAACCCAGTACTTC

v_call: TRBV20-1
clone_size: NA
d_call: NA
cdr3_length: 14
j_call: TRBJ2-4
cdr3_aa: CSARGGFRKNIQYF
cdr3_nt: TGCAGTGCCCGAGGGGGATTTCGCAAAAACATTCAGTACTTC

v_call: TRBV2
clone_size: few
d_call: NA
cdr3_length: 17
j_call: TRBJ1-1
cdr3_aa: CASSGLEGDSVNTEAFF
cdr3_nt: TGTGCCAGCAGTGGGTTGGAGGGGGACTCGGTGAACACTGAAGCTTTCTTT

v_call: TRBV2
clone_size: NA
d_call: TRBD1
cdr3_length: 15
j_call: TRBJ2-2
cdr3_aa: CASREDRVNTGELFF
cdr3_nt: TGTGCCAGCAGGGAGGACAGGGTCAACACCGGGGAGCTGTTTTTT

v_call: TRBV7-9
clone_size: few
d_call: NA
cdr3_length: 16
j_call: TRBJ1-2
cdr3_aa: CASRPETGISNYGYTF
cdr3_nt: TGTGCCAGCAGACCCGAGACCGGGATTTCAAACTATGGCTACACCTTC

v_call: TRBV7-9
clone_size: NA
d_call: NA
cdr3_length: 14
j_call: TRBJ2-1
cdr3_aa: CASPTGSSYNEQFF
cdr3_nt: TGTGCCAGCCCAACGGGAAGCTCCTACAATGAGCAGTTCTTC

v_call: TRBV6-5
clone_size: NA
d_call: TRBD1
cdr3_length: 19
j_call: TRBJ2-1
cdr3_aa: CASSYSPLGLRDRNNEQFF
cdr3_nt: TGTGCCAGCAGTTACTCTCCCCTCGGGCTCCGGGACAGGAACAATGAGCAGTTCTTC

v_call: TRBV27
clone_size: NA
d_call: TRBD2
cdr3_length: 15
j_call: TRBJ2-7
cdr3_aa: CASRRGAGAPYEQYF
cdr3_nt: TGTGCCAGCAGGCGGGGGGCGGGGGCCCCCTACGAGCAGTACTTC

v_call: TRBV12-3/TRBV12-4
clone_size: few
d_call: NA
cdr3_length: 14
j_call: TRBJ1-6
cdr3_aa: CASSLAGGNSPLHF
cdr3_nt: TGTGCCAGCAGTTTAGCAGGGGGTAATTCACCCCTCCACTTT

v_call: TRBV7-2
clone_size: few
d_call: TRBD1
cdr3_length: 18
j_call: TRBJ2-1
cdr3_aa: CASSLAGKRTGVYNEQFF
cdr3_nt: TGTGCCAGCAGCTTAGCGGGTAAAAGGACAGGGGTTTACAATGAGCAGTTCTTC

v_call: TRBV6-1
clone_size: few
d_call: NA
cdr3_length: 8
j_call: TRBJ2-1
cdr3_aa: CASSRAFF
cdr3_nt: TGTGCCAGCAGTAGGGCGTTCTTC

v_call: TRBV10-3
clone_size: NA
d_call: NA
cdr3_length: 14
j_call: TRBJ2-3
cdr3_aa: CAISEQHHSDTQYF
cdr3_nt: TGTGCCATCAGTGAGCAGCACCACTCAGATACGCAGTATTTT

v_call: TRBV4-1
clone_size: many
d_call: TRBD2
cdr3_length: 16
j_call: TRBJ2-1
cdr3_aa: CASSLRTSGRADEQFF
cdr3_nt: TGCGCCAGCAGCTTACGGACTAGCGGGAGGGCTGATGAACAGTTCTTC

v_call: TRBV20-1
clone_size: NA
d_call: NA
cdr3_length: 11
j_call: TRBJ2-1
cdr3_aa: CSASMLAEQFF
cdr3_nt: TGCAGTGCTAGTATGCTTGCTGAGCAGTTCTTC

v_call: TRBV15
clone_size: NA
d_call: NA
cdr3_length: 17
j_call: TRBJ1-1
cdr3_aa: CATSRERSAGVNTEAFF
cdr3_nt: TGTGCCACCAGCAGAGAAAGATCGGCAGGAGTGAACACTGAAGCTTTCTTT

v_call: TRBV11-2
clone_size: few
d_call: TRBD1
cdr3_length: 16
j_call: TRBJ2-1
cdr3_aa: CASSLAGQTYYNEQFF
cdr3_nt: TGTGCCAGCAGCTTAGCGGGACAGACCTACTACAATGAGCAGTTCTTC

v_call: TRBV5-1
clone_size: few
d_call: TRBD2
cdr3_length: 15
j_call: TRBJ2-1
cdr3_aa: CASTLGTSGRNEQFF
cdr3_nt: TGCGCCAGCACTCTCGGGACTAGCGGGAGGAATGAGCAGTTCTTC

v_call: TRBV7-8
clone_size: NA
d_call: NA
cdr3_length: 15
j_call: TRBJ2-2
cdr3_aa: CASRISRANTGELFF
cdr3_nt: TGTGCCAGCAGGATCTCTAGAGCGAACACCGGGGAGCTGTTTTTT

v_call: TRBV20-1
clone_size: NA
d_call: NA
cdr3_length: 12
j_call: TRBJ1-2
cdr3_aa: CSASSTVYGYTF
cdr3_nt: TGCAGTGCTAGTAGTACAGTGTATGGCTACACCTTC

v_call: TRBV12-3/TRBV12-4
clone_size: few
d_call: TRBD1
cdr3_length: 15
j_call: TRBJ1-6
cdr3_aa: CATGLGDRGGSPLHF
cdr3_nt: TGTGCCACTGGGTTGGGGGACAGGGGTGGCTCACCCCTCCACTTT

v_call: TRBV20-1
clone_size: few
d_call: NA
cdr3_length: 15
j_call: TRBJ2-7
cdr3_aa: CSANQLGLDAYEQYF
cdr3_nt: TGCAGTGCGAACCAGCTAGGGCTGGACGCCTACGAGCAGTACTTC

v_call: TRBV5-1
clone_size: many
d_call: TRBD2
cdr3_length: 16
j_call: TRBJ2-1
cdr3_aa: CASSFPRASGGNEQFF
cdr3_nt: TGCGCCAGCAGCTTCCCCCGGGCTAGCGGGGGCAATGAGCAGTTCTTC

v_call: TRBV4-3
clone_size: NA
d_call: NA
cdr3_length: 15
j_call: TRBJ2-1
cdr3_aa: CASSQELPTRSEQFF
cdr3_nt: TGCGCCAGCAGCCAAGAACTCCCAACCCGAAGCGAGCAGTTCTTC

v_call: TRBV10-3
clone_size: few
d_call: NA
cdr3_length: 13
j_call: TRBJ2-7
cdr3_aa: CATAGTDVYEQYF
cdr3_nt: TGTGCCACCGCCGGGACGGATGTCTACGAGCAGTACTTC

v_call: TRBV3-1
clone_size: NA
d_call: TRBD2
cdr3_length: 16
j_call: TRBJ2-7
cdr3_aa: CASSQGGSGGPYEQYF
cdr3_nt: TGTGCCAGCAGCCAAGGTGGTAGCGGGGGTCCCTACGAGCAGTACTTC

v_call: TRBV12-3/TRBV12-4
clone_size: many
d_call: NA
cdr3_length: 11
j_call: TRBJ2-7
cdr3_aa: CASSRGSEQYF
cdr3_nt: TGTGCCAGCAGCCGGGGTTCCGAGCAGTACTTC

v_call: TRBV7-9
clone_size: NA
d_call: TRBD2
cdr3_length: 18
j_call: TRBJ2-5
cdr3_aa: CASSSPGLAGGPGETQYF
cdr3_nt: TGTGCCAGCAGCTCGCCGGGACTAGCGGGAGGGCCGGGAGAGACCCAGTACTTC

v_call: TRBV5-1
clone_size: few
d_call: NA
cdr3_length: 13
j_call: TRBJ2-1
cdr3_aa: CASSLSQHNEQFF
cdr3_nt: TGCGCCAGCAGCTTAAGTCAGCACAATGAGCAGTTCTTC

v_call: TRBV6-2/TRBV6-3
clone_size: NA
d_call: TRBD2
cdr3_length: 19
j_call: TRBJ2-3
cdr3_aa: CASSYSVISAGAATDTQYF
cdr3_nt: TGTGCCAGCAGTTACTCGGTGATATCAGCGGGAGCGGCCACAGATACGCAGTATTTT